This entry lists 26 T cell receptor beta chains sequenced from one sample in a study of cytomegalovirus exposure and HLA in healthy donors. A multiplex PCR was run with 60 Vbeta primers and 13 Jbeta primers. Here immunoSEQ multiplex PCR was the method, and the copy in TCRdb shows in-frame clones only, minus some. The sample holds under 170,000 clones, roughly 80% seen once. Material: PBMCs. The receptors derive from a human donor in good health.

V is TRBV11-2 and J is TRBJ2-7; D remains unclear. V was pared by 0 bases and J by 3 bases, with 9 bases between. Germline V CDR1 and CDR2: SGHAT, FQNNGV. This CDR3 contains 14 residues. As DNA, the CDR3 is TGTGCCAGCAGCTTAGAGTCAGTTGGCTACGAGCAGTACTTC. This translates into CASSLESVGYEQYF.

The rearrangement links TRBV5-6 to TRBJ2-2; the match to TRBD2 covers 9 bases. Unmatched junction bases numbered 7, after V lost 1 base and J lost 0 bases. The CDR3 is 18 amino acids. Germline lookup yields CDR1 SGHDT and CDR2 YYEEEE. The CDR3 protein is CASSLRAGGRSNTGELFF. In nucleotides, the CDR3 is TGTGCCAGCAGCTTGAGAGCGGGGGGCCGTTCGAACACCGGGGAGCTGTTTTTT.

This chain connects TRBV27 to TRBJ2-1; 8 bases align to TRBD2. CDR3 size: 14 residues. Germline CDR1 and CDR2: MNHEY and SMNVEV (reference sequence). V was clipped by 8 bases and J by 3 bases; unmatched bases: 6. CDR3: CASGSGSDYNEQFF. Here the CDR3 DNA reads TGTGCCAGCGGAAGCGGGAGTGACTACAATGAGCAGTTCTTC.

The chain employs TRBV4-3 and TRBJ2-5, with 12 bases lining up with TRBD2. The assigned J gene may be wrong: the sequence end matches TRBJ2-7 better. The CDR3 consists of 15 residues. Germline CDR1 LGHNA, CDR2 YSLEER. CDR3 residues: CASSQGLAGSYEQYF. DNA for the CDR3: TGCGCCAGCAGCCAGGGACTAGCGGGTAGCTACGAGCAGTACTTC.

This clone has just one count. The chain joins TRBV4-1 to TRBJ2-7; 9 nucleotides align to TRBD2. The germline V gene encodes CDR1 MGHRA and CDR2 YSYEKL. The CDR3 spans 16 residues. The ends lost 1 base at V and 1 base at J; junction bases unmatched: 5. The CDR3 sequence: CASSQALLAGSYEQYF. Here the CDR3 DNA reads TGCGCCAGCAGCCAAGCGCTCCTAGCGGGATCCTACGAGCAGTACTTC.

This chain links TRBV7-6 with TRBJ2-2, with D possibly TRBD2 on 5 matching bases. V lost 2 bases, J lost 5 bases, and 6 bases lay in between. This CDR3 region has 13 residues. CDR1 SGHVS and CDR2 FNYEAQ come from the germline V gene. This chain's CDR3 is CASSLIATGELFF. Here the CDR3 DNA reads TGTGCCAGCAGCTTAATAGCGACCGGGGAGCTGTTTTTT.

The chain is built from TRBV7-2 and TRBJ2-1, with D possibly matching TRBD2 (5 bases). This CDR3 has 15 residues. CDR1 SGHTA and CDR2 FQGNSA come from the germline V gene. V was cut by 4 bases and J by 5 bases, with 15 bases left in between. CDR3 sequence (DNA): TGTGCCAGCAGCTCCGGGGTATCCTACCACAATGAGCAGTTCTTC. It is translated as CASSSGVSYHNEQFF. The whole variable domain, filled in from reference TRBV7-2 and TRBJ2-1, reads GAGVSQSPSNKVTEKGKDVELRCDPISGHTALYWYRQSLGQGLEFLIYFQGNSAPDKSGLPSDRFSAERTGGSVSTLTIQRTQQEDSAVYLCASSSGVSYHNEQFFGPGTRLTVL.

V gene TRBV11-3 combines with J gene TRBJ2-2; TRBD1 aligns across 7 bases. The trim removed 3 bases at V and 3 bases at J, leaving 7 bases unmatched. Germline CDR1 SGHNT, CDR2 YENEEA. The CDR3 is 16 residues long. DNA of the CDR3: TGTGCCAGCAGCTTGCAAGGGACAGCCGACACCGGGGAGCTGTTTTTT. Translation gives CASSLQGTADTGELFF.

This chain links TRBV6-5 with TRBJ1-1, with D possibly matching TRBD1 (5 bases). Trimming took 4 bases from V and 0 from J, leaving 9 bases between them. This CDR3 comprises 14 residues. Germline CDR1 is MNHEY and CDR2 is SVGAGI. CDR3 region: CASSLDILNTEAFF. The CDR3 DNA is TGTGCCAGCAGTTTGGACATCCTGAACACTGAAGCTTTCTTT.

This chain joins TRBV5-4 and TRBJ2-3, with TRBD1 matching over 9 bases. This CDR3 has 14 residues. V lost 8 bases, J lost 14 bases, and 18 bases stayed unmatched. Germline CDR1 is SGHNT and CDR2 is YYREEE (reference sequence). CDR3 residues: CASSQGAFSYNRYF. CDR3 DNA: TGTGCCAGTTCACAGGGGGCTTTTTCCTATAATCGGTATTTT.

This sequence joins TRBV28 and TRBJ2-1, with D tentatively TRBD2 (5 bases). V lost 8 bases to trimming and J lost 0 bases, with 20 bases between them. The CDR3 covers 17 residues. Germline V gives CDR1 MDHEN, CDR2 SYDVKM. The CDR3 nucleotides read TGTGCCAGCGTTACGCGGCGGGTTCTTAGCTCCTACAATGAGCAGTTCTTC. Protein product: CASVTRRVLSSYNEQFF.

This chain links TRBV6-6 with TRBJ1-6; a weak D match, TRBD1 (6 bases). Germline V gene lookup returns CDR1 MNHNY and CDR2 SVGAGI (reference sequence). The length of the CDR3 is 16 residues. V was shortened by 3 bases and J by 6 bases, with 15 bases between the two germline ends. CDR3 in amino acids: CASSYMSGRGNSPLHF. DNA for the CDR3: TGTGCCAGCAGTTATATGAGCGGCAGGGGTAATTCACCCCTCCACTTT.

This clone turned up a few times. The rearrangement links TRBV2 to TRBJ1-1, with D perhaps TRBD1 (6 bases). There are 15 residues in the CDR3. Trimming removed 6 bases from V and 2 bases from J, with 16 bases in between. From germline, CDR1 is SNHLY and CDR2 FYNNEI. The CDR3 sequence: CASSLDWTANTEAFF. CDR3 DNA: TGTGCCAGCAGCCTGGACTGGACAGCCAACACTGAAGCTTTCTTT.

The gene calls are TRBV10-2 and TRBJ2-3; 16 nucleotides line up with TRBD2. V trimming: 8 bases; J trimming: 2 bases; junction bases outside the gene matches: 4. CDR1 and CDR2 from the germline V gene are WSHSY and SAAADI. This CDR3 is 16 amino acids long. The CDR3: CASGGTSGRVTDTQYF. CDR3 coding DNA: TGCGCCAGCGGCGGGACTAGCGGGAGGGTCACAGATACGCAGTATTTT.

This chain uses TRBV19 with TRBJ2-7; TRBD1 agrees at 12 bases. The J segment lost 2 bases and the V segment lost 5 bases, leaving 4 bases of the junction unmatched. CDR1 and CDR2 (germline): LNHDA, SQIVND (reference sequence). This CDR3 is 15 amino acids long. CDR3 residues: CASSLGQGAAYEQYF. The CDR3 nucleotides are TGTGCCAGTAGTTTGGGACAGGGGGCAGCCTACGAGCAGTACTTC.

A single count supports this clone. This chain connects TRBV19 to TRBJ2-5, with 10 bases fitting TRBD2. Matching the DNA end better, TRBJ2-7 makes the J call doubtful. Germline V gene data show CDR1 as LNHDA and CDR2 as SQIVND (reference sequence). This CDR3 is built from 15 residues. Written as DNA, the CDR3 is TGTGCCAGTAGCAGTCCGGGACTAGCGACCTACGAGCAGTACTTC. Protein: CASSSPGLATYEQYF.

This sequence joins TRBV19 and TRBJ1-1, with 7 nucleotides matching TRBD1. The germline V gene has CDR1 LNHDA and CDR2 SQIVND (reference sequence). CDR3 size: 15 residues. V gave up 2 bases and J gave up 4 bases; unmatched junction bases: 7. The CDR3 nucleotides read TGTGCCAGTAGTATATGGCAGGGGGTGGCCACTGAAGCTTTCTTT. Protein product: CASSIWQGVATEAFF.

This clone was picked up one time. The chain is built from TRBV6-4 and TRBJ2-1, with 12 bases that match TRBD2. Germline V gene data show CDR1 as MRHNA and CDR2 as SNTAGT. The CDR3 contains 13 residues. J lost 13 bases, V lost 8 bases, and 9 bases had no gene match. In DNA form, the CDR3 reads TGTGCCAGCGGAGGACTAGCGGGGCAACCCCAGTTCTTC. Encoded protein: CASGGLAGQPQFF.

The V call is TRBV5-1, the J call TRBJ2-7; 8 positions agree with TRBD2. This CDR3 comprises 15 residues. CDR1 is SGHRS and CDR2 is YFSETQ in the germline V gene. V gave up 0 bases and J gave up 3 bases; unmatched junction bases: 5. The DNA for the CDR3 is TGCGCCAGCAGCTTGGCCACCGGGGGGGTCTACGAGCAGTACTTC. Its translation: CASSLATGGVYEQYF.

V usage is TRBV7-9 and J usage is TRBJ2-5, with D maybe TRBD1 (6 bases). Germline V CDR1 and CDR2: SEHNR, FQNEAQ (reference sequence). Between the trimmed V and J ends, which lost 3 bases and 4 bases, there was a span of 15 bases. This CDR3 spans 15 amino acids. CDR3 protein: CASSFLTQGLETQYF. The DNA for the CDR3 is TGTGCCAGCAGCTTCCTCACACAGGGATTAGAGACCCAGTACTTC.

This clone has only one observation. The chain couples TRBV27 to TRBJ1-1; D remains ambiguous. The ends were cut back, 6 bases at V and 1 base at J, with 9 bases in the middle. The length of the CDR3 is 13 residues. Germline CDR1 MNHEY, CDR2 SMNVEV (reference sequence). The CDR3 spells CASRPLRNTEAFF. CDR3 DNA sequence: TGTGCCAGCAGGCCTTTGAGGAACACTGAAGCTTTCTTT.

The table lists this clone with a count of one. The V gene is TRBV19, the J gene TRBJ1-5; 9 bases align to TRBD1. Germline V CDR1 and CDR2: LNHDA, SQIVND (reference sequence). The CDR3 loop spans 15 amino acids. Trimming at V came to 6 bases and at J to 3 bases, leaving 6 bases not matched to a gene. The CDR3 sequence: CASRPTGGLNQPQHF. The CDR3 nucleotides read TGTGCCAGTAGACCTACAGGGGGCCTCAATCAGCCCCAGCATTTT.

The table lists this clone with a few counts. CDR3 amino acids: CASSSLVGGAGETQYF. Here the CDR3 DNA reads TGTGCCAGCAGTTCCCTTGTGGGGGGGGCTGGAGAGACCCAGTACTTC. The chain links TRBV28 to TRBJ2-5, with D possibly matching TRBD2 (7 bases). Trimming cost V 4 bases and J 4 bases, with 19 bases left between them. The CDR3 consists of 16 residues. CDR1 and CDR2 from the germline V gene are MDHEN and SYDVKM.

The chain uses TRBV7-8 and TRBJ1-1; 8 bases map to TRBD1. The CDR3 extends over 16 amino acids. With 1 base clipped from V and 4 bases from J, the junction kept 8 bases outside the gene matches. Germline V gene lookup returns CDR1 SGHVS and CDR2 FQNEAQ. As DNA, the CDR3 is TGTGCCAGCAGCTTAGGGACTACAGGGGGGAGCACTGAAGCTTTCTTT. Its protein product is CASSLGTTGGSTEAFF. Full variable domain (remainder filled in from reference TRBV7-8 and TRBJ1-1): GAGVSQSPRYKVAKRGQDVALRCDPISGHVSLFWYQQALGQGPEFLTYFQNEAQLDKSGLPSDRFFAERPEGSVSTLKIQRTQQEDSAVYLCASSLGTTGGSTEAFFGQGTRLTVV.

V and J are TRBV29-1 and TRBJ1-2; D is undetermined. This CDR3 has 13 amino acids. Trimming took 0 bases from V and 7 from J, leaving 12 bases between them. In germline, CDR1 is SQVTM, CDR2 ANQGSEA. CDR3 sequence (DNA): TGCAGCGTTGAAGATTGGCGGACTGTTGGCTACACCTTC. Amino acid sequence: CSVEDWRTVGYTF.

This rearrangement joins TRBV2 to TRBJ1-2; TRBD1 agrees at 10 bases. This CDR3 region has 15 residues. The V gene end was trimmed by 4 bases and the J gene end by 7 bases; junction bases not matched to a gene: 9. CDR1 SNHLY and CDR2 FYNNEI come from the germline V gene. This CDR3 reads CASSGRQGAQGGYTF. DNA for the CDR3: TGTGCCAGCAGTGGGAGACAGGGGGCGCAGGGTGGCTACACCTTC.